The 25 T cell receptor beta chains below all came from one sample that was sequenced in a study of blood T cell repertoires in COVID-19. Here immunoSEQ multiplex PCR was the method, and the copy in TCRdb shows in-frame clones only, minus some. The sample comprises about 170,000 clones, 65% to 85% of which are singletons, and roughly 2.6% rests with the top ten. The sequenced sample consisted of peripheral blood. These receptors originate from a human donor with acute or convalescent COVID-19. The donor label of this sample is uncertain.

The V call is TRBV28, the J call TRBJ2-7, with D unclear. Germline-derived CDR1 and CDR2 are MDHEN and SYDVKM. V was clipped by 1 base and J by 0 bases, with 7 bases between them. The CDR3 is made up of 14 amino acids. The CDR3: CASSLFGGSYEQYF. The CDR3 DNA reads TGTGCCAGCAGTTTATTCGGCGGCTCCTACGAGCAGTACTTC.

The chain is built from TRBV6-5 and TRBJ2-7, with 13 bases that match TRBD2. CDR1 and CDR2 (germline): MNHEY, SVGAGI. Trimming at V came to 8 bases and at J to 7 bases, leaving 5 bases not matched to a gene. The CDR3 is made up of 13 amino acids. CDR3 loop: CASLGLAGEEQYF. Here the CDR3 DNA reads TGTGCCAGCCTAGGACTAGCGGGAGAAGAGCAGTACTTC.

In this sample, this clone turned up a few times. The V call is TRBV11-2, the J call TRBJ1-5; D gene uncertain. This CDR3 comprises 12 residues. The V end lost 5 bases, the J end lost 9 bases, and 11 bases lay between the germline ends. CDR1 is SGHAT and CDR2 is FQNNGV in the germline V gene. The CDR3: CASSVGPGPQHF. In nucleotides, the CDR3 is TGTGCCAGCAGCGTAGGCCCGGGGCCCCAGCATTTT.

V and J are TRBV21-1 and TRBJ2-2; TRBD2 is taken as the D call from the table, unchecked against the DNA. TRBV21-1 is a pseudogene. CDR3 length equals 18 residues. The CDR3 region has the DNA TGTGCCAGCAGCAAAAAGGGCGGGAGGGCCTCCGGCACCGGGGAGCTGTTTTTT. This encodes CASSKKGGRASGTGELFF.

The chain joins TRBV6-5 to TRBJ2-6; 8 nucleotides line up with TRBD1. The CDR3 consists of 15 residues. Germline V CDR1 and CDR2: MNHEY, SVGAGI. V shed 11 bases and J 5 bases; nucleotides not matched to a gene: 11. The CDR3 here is CASGQGVRWANVLTF. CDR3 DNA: TGTGCCTCCGGACAGGGTGTAAGGTGGGCCAACGTCCTGACTTTC.

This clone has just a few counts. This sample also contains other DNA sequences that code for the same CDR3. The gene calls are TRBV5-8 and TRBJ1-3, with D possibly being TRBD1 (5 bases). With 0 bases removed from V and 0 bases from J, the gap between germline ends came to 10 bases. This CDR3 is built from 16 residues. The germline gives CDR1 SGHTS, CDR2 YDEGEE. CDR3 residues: CASSLVGGSSGNTIYF. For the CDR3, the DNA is TGTGCCAGCAGCTTGGTGGGGGGAAGCTCTGGAAACACCATATATTTT. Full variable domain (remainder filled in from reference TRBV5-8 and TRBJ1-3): EAGVTQSPTHLIKTRGQQATLRCSPISGHTSVYWYQQALGLGLQFLLWYDEGEERNRGNFPPRFSGRQFPNYSSELNVNALELEDSALYLCASSLVGGSSGNTIYFGEGSWLTVV.

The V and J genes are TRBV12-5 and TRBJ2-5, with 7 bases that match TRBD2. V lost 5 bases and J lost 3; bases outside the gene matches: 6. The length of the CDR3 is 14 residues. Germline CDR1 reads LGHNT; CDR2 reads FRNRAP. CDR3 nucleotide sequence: TGTGCTAGTGGTCCCGGGACTAAAAAAGAGACCCAGTACTTC. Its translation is CASGPGTKKETQYF.

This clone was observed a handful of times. CDR3 amino acids: CASRGQLNQPQHF. DNA of the CDR3: TGTGCCAGCAGGGGACAACTTAATCAGCCCCAGCATTTT. The chain carries TRBV2 and TRBJ1-5; D is possibly TRBD1 (6 bases). CDR1 and CDR2 from the germline V gene are SNHLY and FYNNEI. This CDR3 has 13 amino acids. V shed 6 bases and J shed 4 bases, with 10 bases lying between them.

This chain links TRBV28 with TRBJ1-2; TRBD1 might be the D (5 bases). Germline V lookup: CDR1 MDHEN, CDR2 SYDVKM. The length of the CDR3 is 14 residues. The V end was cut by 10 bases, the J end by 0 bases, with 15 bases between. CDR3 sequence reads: CATTGGTPNYGYTF. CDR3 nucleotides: TGTGCCACCACGGGCGGGACCCCTAACTATGGCTACACCTTC.

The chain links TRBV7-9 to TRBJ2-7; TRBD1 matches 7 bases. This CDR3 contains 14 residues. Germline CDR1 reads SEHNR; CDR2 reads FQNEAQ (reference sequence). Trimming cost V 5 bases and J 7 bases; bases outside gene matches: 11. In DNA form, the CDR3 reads TGTGCCAGCAGCACGTTCAGGGGGTTCGGAGAGCAGTACTTC. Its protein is CASSTFRGFGEQYF.

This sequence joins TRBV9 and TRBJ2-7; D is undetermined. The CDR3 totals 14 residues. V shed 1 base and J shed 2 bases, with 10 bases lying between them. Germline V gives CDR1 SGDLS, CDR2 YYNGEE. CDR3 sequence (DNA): TGTGCCAGCAGCGTAACCGACAAGCCCTACGAGCAGTACTTC. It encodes CASSVTDKPYEQYF. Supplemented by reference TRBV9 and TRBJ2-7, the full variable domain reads DSGVTQTPKHLITATGQRVTLRCSPRSGDLSVYWYQQSLDQGLQFLIQYYNGEERAKGNILERFSAQQFPDLHSELNLSSLELGDSALYFCASSVTDKPYEQYFGPGTRLTVT.

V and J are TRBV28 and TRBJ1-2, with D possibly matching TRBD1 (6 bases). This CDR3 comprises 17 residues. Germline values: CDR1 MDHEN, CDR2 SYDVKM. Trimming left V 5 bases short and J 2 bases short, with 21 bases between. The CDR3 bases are TGTGCCAGCAGTCCCCAACAGGGTGCCCATTCAAACTATGGCTACACCTTC. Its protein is CASSPQQGAHSNYGYTF.

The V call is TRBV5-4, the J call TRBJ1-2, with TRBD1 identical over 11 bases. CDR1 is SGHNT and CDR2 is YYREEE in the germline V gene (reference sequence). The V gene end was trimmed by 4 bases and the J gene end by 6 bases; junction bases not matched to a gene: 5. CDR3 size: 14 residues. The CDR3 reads CASSQDRGRDGYTF. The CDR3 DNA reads TGTGCCAGCAGCCAGGACAGGGGGCGGGATGGCTACACCTTC.

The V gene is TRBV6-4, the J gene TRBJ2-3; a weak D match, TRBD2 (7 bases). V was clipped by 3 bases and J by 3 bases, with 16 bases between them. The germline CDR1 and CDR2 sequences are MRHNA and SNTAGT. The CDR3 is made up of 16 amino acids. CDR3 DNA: TGTGCCAGCAGTGATACAAGGGGGGGCCTGACAGATACGCAGTATTTT. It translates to CASSDTRGGLTDTQYF.

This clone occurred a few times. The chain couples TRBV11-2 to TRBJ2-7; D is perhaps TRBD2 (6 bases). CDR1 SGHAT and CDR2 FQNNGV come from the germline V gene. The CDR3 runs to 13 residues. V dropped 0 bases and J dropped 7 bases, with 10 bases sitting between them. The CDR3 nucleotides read TGTGCCAGCAGCTTAGACGGGAGCAGAGAGCAGTACTTC. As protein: CASSLDGSREQYF.

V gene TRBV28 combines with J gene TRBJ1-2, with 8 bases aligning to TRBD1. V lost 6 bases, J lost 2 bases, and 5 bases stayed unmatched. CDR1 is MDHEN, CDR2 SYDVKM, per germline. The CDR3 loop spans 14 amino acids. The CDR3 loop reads CASRRQGTNYGYTF. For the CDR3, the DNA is TGTGCCAGCAGAAGACAGGGGACCAACTATGGCTACACCTTC.

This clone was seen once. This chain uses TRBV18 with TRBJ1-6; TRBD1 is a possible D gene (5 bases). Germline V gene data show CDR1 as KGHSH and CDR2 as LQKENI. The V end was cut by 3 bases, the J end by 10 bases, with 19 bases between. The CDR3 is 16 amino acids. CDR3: CASSPTGGTGDSPLHF. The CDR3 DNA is TGTGCCAGCTCACCCACCGGCGGGACCGGGGACTCACCCCTCCACTTT.

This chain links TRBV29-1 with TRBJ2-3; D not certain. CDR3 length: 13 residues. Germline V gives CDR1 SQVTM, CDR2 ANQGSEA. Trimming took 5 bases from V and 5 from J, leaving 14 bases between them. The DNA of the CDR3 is TGCAGCGTTCAGACCTCACGACAAGATACGCAGTATTTT. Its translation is CSVQTSRQDTQYF.

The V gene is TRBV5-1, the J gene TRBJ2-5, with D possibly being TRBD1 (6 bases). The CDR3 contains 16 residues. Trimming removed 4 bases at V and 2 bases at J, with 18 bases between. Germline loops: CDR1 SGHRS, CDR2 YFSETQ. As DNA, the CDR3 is TGCGCCAGCAGCCGTCGACAGGCCACTCTTCAAGAGACCCAGTACTTC. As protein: CASSRRQATLQETQYF.

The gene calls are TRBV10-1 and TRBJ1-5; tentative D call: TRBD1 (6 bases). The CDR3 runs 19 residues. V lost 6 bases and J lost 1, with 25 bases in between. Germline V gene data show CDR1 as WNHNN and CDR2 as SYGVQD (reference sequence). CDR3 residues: CASSVRERGQMVSNQPQHF. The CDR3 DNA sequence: TGCGCCAGCAGCGTCCGGGAGCGGGGGCAGATGGTAAGCAATCAGCCCCAGCATTTT.

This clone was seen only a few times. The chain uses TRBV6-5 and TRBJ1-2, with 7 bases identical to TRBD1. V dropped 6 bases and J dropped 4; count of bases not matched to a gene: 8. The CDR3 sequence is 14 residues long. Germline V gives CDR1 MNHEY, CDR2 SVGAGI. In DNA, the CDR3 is TGTGCCAGCAGGACAGGGTTTGGATTCTATGGCTACACCTTC. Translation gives CASRTGFGFYGYTF.

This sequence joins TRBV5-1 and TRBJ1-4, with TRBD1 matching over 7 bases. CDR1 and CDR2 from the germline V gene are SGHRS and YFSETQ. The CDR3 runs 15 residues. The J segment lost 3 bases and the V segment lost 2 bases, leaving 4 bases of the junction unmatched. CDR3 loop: CASSFTGEPNEKLFF. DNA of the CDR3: TGCGCCAGCAGCTTCACAGGGGAGCCTAATGAAAAACTGTTTTTT.

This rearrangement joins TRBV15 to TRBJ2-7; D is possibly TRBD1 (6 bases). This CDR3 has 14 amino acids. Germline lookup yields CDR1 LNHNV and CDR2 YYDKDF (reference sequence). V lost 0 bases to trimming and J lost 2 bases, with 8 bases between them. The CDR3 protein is CATSRDTGTYEQYF. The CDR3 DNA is TGTGCCACCAGCAGAGATACAGGGACCTACGAGCAGTACTTC.

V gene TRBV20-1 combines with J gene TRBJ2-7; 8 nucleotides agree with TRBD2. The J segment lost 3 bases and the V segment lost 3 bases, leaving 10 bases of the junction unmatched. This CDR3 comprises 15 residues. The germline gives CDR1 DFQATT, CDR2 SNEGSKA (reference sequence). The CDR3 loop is CSASSGLAGFYEQYF. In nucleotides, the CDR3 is TGCAGTGCTAGTTCCGGCCTAGCGGGCTTCTACGAGCAGTACTTC.

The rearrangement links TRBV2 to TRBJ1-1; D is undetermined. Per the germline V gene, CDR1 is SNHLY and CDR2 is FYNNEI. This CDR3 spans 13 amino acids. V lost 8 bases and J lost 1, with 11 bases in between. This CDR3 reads CASGLQENTEAFF. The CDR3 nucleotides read TGTGCCAGCGGCCTCCAAGAGAACACTGAAGCTTTCTTT.